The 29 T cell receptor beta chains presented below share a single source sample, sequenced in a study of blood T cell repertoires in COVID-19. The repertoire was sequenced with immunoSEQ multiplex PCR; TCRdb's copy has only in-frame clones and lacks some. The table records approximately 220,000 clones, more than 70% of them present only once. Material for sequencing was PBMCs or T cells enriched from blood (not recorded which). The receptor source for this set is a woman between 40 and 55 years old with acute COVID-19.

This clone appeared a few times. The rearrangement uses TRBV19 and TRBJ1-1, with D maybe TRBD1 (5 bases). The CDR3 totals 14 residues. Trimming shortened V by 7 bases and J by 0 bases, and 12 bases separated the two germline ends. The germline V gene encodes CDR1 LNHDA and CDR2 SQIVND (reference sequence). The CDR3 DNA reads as TGTGCCAGTACCACCCCGGGGGTGAACACTGAAGCTTTCTTT. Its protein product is CASTTPGVNTEAFF.

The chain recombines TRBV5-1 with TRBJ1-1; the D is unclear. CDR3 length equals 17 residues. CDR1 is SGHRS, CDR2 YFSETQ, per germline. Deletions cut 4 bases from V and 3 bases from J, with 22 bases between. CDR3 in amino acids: CASSLAGSRNIDTEAFF. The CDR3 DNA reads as TGCGCCAGCAGCCTCGCGGGGTCTCGGAATATCGACACTGAAGCTTTCTTT.

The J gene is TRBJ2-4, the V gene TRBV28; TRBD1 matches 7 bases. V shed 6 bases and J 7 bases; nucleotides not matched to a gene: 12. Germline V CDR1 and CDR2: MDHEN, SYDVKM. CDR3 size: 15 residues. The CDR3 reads CASSSGTAQMNIQYF. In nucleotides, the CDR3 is TGTGCCAGCAGCTCGGGGACAGCCCAGATGAACATTCAGTACTTC.

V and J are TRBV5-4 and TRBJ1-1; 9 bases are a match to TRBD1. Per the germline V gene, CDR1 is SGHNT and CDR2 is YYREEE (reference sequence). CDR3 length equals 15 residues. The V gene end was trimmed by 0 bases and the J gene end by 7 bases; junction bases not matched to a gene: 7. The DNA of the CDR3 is TGTGCCAGCAGCTTGGTTGGGACAGGGATTGGTGAAGCTTTCTTT. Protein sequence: CASSLVGTGIGEAFF.

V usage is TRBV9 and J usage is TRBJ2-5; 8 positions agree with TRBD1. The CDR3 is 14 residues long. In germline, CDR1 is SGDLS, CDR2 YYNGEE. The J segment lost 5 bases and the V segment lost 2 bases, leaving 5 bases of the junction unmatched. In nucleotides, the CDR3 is TGTGCCAGCAGCGTGACAGGGGTGGTGGAGACCCAGTACTTC. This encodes CASSVTGVVETQYF.

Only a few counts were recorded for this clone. CDR3 residues: CATSDLQSKGGTEQFF. The CDR3 nucleotides are TGTGCCACCAGTGATTTGCAGTCTAAAGGAGGGACTGAGCAGTTCTTC. This chain joins TRBV24-1 and TRBJ2-1, with D perhaps matching TRBD2 (6 bases). The V end was cut by 0 bases, the J end by 9 bases, with 17 bases between. This CDR3 has 16 amino acids. The germline V gene encodes CDR1 KGHDR and CDR2 SFDVKD.

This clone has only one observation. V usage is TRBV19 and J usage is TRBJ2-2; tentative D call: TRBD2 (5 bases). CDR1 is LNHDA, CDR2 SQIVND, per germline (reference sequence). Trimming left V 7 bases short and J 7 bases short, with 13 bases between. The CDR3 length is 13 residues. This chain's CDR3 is CASKREMIGELFF. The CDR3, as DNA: TGTGCCAGTAAGAGGGAGATGATCGGGGAGCTGTTTTTT.

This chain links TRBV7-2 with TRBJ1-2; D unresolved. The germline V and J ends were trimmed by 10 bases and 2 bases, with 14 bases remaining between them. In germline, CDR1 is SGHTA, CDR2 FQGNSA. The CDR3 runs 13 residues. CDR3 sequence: CAIKDEGNYGYTF. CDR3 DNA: TGTGCCATAAAGGACGAGGGCAACTATGGCTACACCTTC.

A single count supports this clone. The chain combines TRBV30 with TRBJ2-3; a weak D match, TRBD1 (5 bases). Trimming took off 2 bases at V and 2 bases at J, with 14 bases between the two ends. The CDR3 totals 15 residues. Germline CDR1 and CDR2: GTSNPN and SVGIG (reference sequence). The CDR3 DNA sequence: TGTGCCTGGAGTCCCTCCGACAGTGTCACAGATACGCAGTATTTT. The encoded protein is CAWSPSDSVTDTQYF.

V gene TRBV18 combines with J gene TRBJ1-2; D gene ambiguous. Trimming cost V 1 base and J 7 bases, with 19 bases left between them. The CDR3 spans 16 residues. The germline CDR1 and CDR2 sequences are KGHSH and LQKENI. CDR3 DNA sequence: TGTGCCAGCTCACCACTCGAGTACAAGAGCCGGGGTGGCTACACCTTC. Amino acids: CASSPLEYKSRGGYTF.

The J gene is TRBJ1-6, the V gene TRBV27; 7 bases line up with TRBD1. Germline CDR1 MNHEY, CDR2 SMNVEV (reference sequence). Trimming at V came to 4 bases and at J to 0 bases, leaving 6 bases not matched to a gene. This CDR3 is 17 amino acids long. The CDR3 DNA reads TGTGCCAGCAGTTGGAGGGGACAGCGCTCCTATAATTCACCCCTCCACTTT. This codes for CASSWRGQRSYNSPLHF.

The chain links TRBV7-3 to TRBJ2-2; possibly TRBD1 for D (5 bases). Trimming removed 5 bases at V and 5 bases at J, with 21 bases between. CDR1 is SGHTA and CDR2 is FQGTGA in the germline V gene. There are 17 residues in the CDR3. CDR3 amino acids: CASSPVIGQRRTGELFF. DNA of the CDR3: TGTGCCAGCAGCCCCGTCATAGGACAAAGACGTACCGGGGAGCTGTTTTTT.

CDR3 region: CASSLRTGDHGYTF. The CDR3 DNA follows: TGTGCCAGCAGCTTACGCACAGGGGATCATGGCTACACCTTC. The chain links TRBV7-2 to TRBJ1-2; 7 bases are shared with TRBD1. Germline CDR1 SGHTA, CDR2 FQGNSA. This CDR3 contains 14 residues. The trim removed 2 bases at V and 6 bases at J, leaving 6 bases unmatched.

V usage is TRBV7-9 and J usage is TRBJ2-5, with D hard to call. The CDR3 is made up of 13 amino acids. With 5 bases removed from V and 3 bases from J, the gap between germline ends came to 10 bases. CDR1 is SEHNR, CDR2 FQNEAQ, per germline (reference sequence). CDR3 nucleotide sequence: TGTGCCAGCAGCCCCGACATCAAAGAGACCCAGTACTTC. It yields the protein CASSPDIKETQYF.

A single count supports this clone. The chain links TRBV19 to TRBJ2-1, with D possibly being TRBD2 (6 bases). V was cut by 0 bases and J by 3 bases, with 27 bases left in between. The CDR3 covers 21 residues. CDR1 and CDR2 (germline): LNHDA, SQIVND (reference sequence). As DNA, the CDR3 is TGTGCCAGTAGTATAGATCGCCGGGCTAGCGTTGTGGATTTGGACTACAATGAGCAGTTCTTC. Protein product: CASSIDRRASVVDLDYNEQFF.

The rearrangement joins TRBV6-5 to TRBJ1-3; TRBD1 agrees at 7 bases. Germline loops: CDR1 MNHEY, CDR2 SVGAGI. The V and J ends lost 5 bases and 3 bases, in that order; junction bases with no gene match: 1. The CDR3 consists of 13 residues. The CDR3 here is CASSTGVGNTIYF. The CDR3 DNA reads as TGTGCCAGCAGTACAGGGGTTGGAAACACCATATATTTT.

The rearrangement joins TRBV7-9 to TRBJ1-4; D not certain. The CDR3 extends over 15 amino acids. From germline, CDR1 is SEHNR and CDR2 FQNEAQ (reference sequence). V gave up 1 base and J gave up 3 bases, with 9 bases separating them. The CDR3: CASSLGGSANEKLFF. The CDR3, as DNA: TGTGCCAGCAGCTTAGGCGGCAGCGCTAATGAAAAACTGTTTTTT.

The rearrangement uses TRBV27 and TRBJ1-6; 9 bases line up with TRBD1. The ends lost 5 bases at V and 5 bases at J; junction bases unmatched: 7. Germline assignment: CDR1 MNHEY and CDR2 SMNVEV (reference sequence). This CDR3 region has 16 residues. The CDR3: CASSTQGARHNSPLHF. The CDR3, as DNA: TGTGCCAGCAGTACACAGGGGGCGAGACATAATTCACCCCTCCACTTT.

The CDR3 loop is CASSQGRQGLYGYTF. The CDR3 DNA follows: TGTGCCAGCAGCCAAGGGAGACAGGGCCTCTATGGCTACACCTTC. The rearrangement links TRBV3-1 (or the pseudogene TRBV3-2) to TRBJ1-2, with TRBD1 matching 7 bases. Trimming at V came to 1 base and at J to 4 bases, leaving 6 bases not matched to a gene. Germline loops: CDR1 LGHDT, CDR2 YNNKEL (reference sequence). There are 15 residues in the CDR3.

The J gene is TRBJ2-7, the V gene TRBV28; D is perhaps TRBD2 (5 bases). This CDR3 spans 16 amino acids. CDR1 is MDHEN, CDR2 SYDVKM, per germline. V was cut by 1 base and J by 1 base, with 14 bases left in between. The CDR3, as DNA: TGTGCCAGCAGTTTATTCCATTTCGAGGGATCCTACGAGCAGTACTTC. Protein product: CASSLFHFEGSYEQYF. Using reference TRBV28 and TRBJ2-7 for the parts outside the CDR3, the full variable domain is DVKVTQSSRYLVKRTGEKVFLECVQDMDHENMFWYRQDPGLGLRLIYFSYDVKMKEKGDIPEGYSVSREKKERFSLILESASTNQTSMYLCASSLFHFEGSYEQYFGPGTRLTVT.

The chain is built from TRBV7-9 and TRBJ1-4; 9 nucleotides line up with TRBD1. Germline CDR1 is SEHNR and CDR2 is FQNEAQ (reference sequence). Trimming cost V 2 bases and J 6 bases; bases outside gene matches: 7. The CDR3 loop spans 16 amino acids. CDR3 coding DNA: TGTGCCAGCAGCTTAAATTATTGGACAGGGGATGAAAAACTGTTTTTT. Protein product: CASSLNYWTGDEKLFF.

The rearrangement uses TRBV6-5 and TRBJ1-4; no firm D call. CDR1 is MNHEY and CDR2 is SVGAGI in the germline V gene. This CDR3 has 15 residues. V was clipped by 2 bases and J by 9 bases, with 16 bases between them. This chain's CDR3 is CASSYIGSGNKKLFF. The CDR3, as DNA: TGTGCCAGCAGTTACATTGGCAGCGGAAACAAAAAACTGTTTTTT.

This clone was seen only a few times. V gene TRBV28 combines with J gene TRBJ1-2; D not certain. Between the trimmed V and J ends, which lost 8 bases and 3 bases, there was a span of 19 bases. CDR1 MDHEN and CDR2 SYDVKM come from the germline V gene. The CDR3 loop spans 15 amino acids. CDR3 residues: CASLSGPGNHYGYTF. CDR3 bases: TGTGCCAGCCTTTCTGGGCCAGGAAATCACTATGGCTACACCTTC.

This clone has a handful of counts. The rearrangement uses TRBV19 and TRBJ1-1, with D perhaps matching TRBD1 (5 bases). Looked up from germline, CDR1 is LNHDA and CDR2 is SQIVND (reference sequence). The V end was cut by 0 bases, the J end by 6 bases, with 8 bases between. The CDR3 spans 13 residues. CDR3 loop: CASSIDPRAEAFF. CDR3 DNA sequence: TGTGCCAGTAGTATAGATCCCAGGGCTGAAGCTTTCTTT.

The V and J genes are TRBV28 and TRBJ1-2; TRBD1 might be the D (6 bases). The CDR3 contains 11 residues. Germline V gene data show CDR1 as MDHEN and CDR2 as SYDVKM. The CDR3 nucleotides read TGTGCTTCACAGGGTGACTATGGCTACACCTTC. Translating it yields CASQGDYGYTF.

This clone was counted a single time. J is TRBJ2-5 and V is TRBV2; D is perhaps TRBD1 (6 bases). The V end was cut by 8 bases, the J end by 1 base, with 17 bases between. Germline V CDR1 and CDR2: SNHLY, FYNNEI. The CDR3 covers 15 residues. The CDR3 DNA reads TGTGCCAGCCAGAACAGGGCATCGTTCCAAGAGACCCAGTACTTC. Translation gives CASQNRASFQETQYF.

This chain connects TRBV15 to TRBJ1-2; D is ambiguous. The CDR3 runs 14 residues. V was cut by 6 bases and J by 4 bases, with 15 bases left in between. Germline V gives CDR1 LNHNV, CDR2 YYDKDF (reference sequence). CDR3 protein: CATRSSTVGYGYTF. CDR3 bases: TGTGCCACCAGGTCTAGCACAGTTGGCTATGGCTACACCTTC.

This chain's CDR3 is CASSPTYSGGETQYF. The CDR3 nucleotides are TGTGCCAGTAGTCCCACGTATAGCGGGGGGGAGACCCAGTACTTC. This chain joins TRBV19 and TRBJ2-5, with TRBD2 matching 10 bases. The germline V gene has CDR1 LNHDA and CDR2 SQIVND (reference sequence). The CDR3 length is 15 residues. Unmatched junction bases numbered 8, after V lost 5 bases and J lost 5 bases.

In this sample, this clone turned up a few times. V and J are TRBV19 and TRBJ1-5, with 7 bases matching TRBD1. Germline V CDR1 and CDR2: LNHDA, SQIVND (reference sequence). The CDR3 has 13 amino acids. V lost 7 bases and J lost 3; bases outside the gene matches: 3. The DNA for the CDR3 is TGTGCCAGTATGACAGGGTACAATCAGCCCCAGCATTTT. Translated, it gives CASMTGYNQPQHF.